In this sample, the clone carrying this T cell receptor (beta chain) turned up once. This sample was included in a study of blood T cell repertoires in COVID-19. Turning to the study itself: COVID-19 samples from acute and convalescent phases originated in the United States, Italy and Spain.

Trimming removed 4 bases at V and 1 base at J, with 13 bases between. CDR3 length equals 15 residues. Looked up from germline, CDR1 is SGHKS and CDR2 is YYEKEE (reference sequence). Only in-frame clones appear in the TCRdb table, and some are missing; sequencing was by immunoSEQ multiplex PCR. Of about 24,000 clones in the sample, 89% were seen once. This chain links TRBV5-5 with TRBJ2-3, with a weak D call TRBD2 (5 bases). Sequencing was carried out using peripheral blood. The sequence came from an older woman with active COVID-19. In nucleotides, the CDR3 is TGTGCCAGCAGCCTCGATGGAGCGGGCACAGATACGCAGTATTTT. It codes for CASSLDGAGTDTQYF.